This record looks at one T cell receptor (beta chain) sequence and its context. What it recognizes is unknown. TCRdb re-called the reads with MiXCR, one entry per CDR3 protein. This table has hundreds of thousands of distinct CDR3 sequences, less than 40% appearing once. This sample is part of a study of T cell repertoires in cytomegalovirus infection. Looking at the study overall: Signatures in public TCR beta sequences pointed to both CMV infection and matching HLA type.

Trimming left V 8 bases short and J 4 bases short, with 15 bases between. Looked up from germline, CDR1 is MDHEN and CDR2 is SYDVKM. This CDR3 comprises 14 residues. Points from the study as a whole: CMV-specific TCR beta clonotypes restricted by HLA-C were the ones dominating the ex vivo response.

Material for sequencing was PBMCs. This rearrangement joins TRBV28 to TRBJ1-3; D gene uncertain. The clonotype was recovered from a human donor in good health (CMV status not recorded). Some clones in this sample may be carry-over from other donors' samples. This chain's CDR3 is CASEPHTAGNTIYF. CDR3 nucleotide sequence: TGTGCCAGCGAACCCCACACAGCGGGAAACACCATATATTTT.